The sequence of this T cell receptor (beta chain) was determined in a study of OX40 agonist ivuxolimab in advanced cancers. Assay: immunoSEQ multiplex PCR; the TCRdb copy retains only in-frame clones and omits some. The sample includes some 83,000 clones, about 94% seen only once; the top ten take 6.2%. Germline CDR1 MNHEY, CDR2 SVGAGI. This CDR3 region has 12 residues. The V gene lost 4 bases and the J gene lost 7 bases, with 10 bases spanning the gap. The clonotype was recovered from an adult with an advanced solid tumor such as melanoma, head and neck, liver or kidney cancer. The sequencing used CD4+ or CD8+ T cells sorted from blood, collected in a trial of the OX40 agonist ivuxolimab. The V gene is TRBV6-5, the J gene TRBJ1-1; possible D gene TRBD1, 6 bases. The CDR3 nucleotides are TGTGCCAGCAGTTCAGGGGCCCTTGAAGCTTTCTTT. Translated: CASSSGALEAFF.